The 26 T cell receptor beta chains below all came from one sample that was sequenced in a study of blood T cells in healthy people across ages. Then a second PCR, running roughly 6 to 11 cycles, was carried out with a sample-barcoded 5' primer and a J-beta primer mix. Each CDR3 protein is one row after TCRdb ran MiXCR on the 5' RACE reads. The repertoire holds over a million distinct CDR3 sequences, with approximately 43% as singletons. Sequenced input: blood. Receptors originate from a woman aged 18 to 35 in good health.

This chain links TRBV7-2 with TRBJ2-3; 9 bases line up with TRBD2. Losses at the gene ends were 3 bases for V and 1 base for J; bases not matched to a gene: 8. The CDR3 loop spans 17 amino acids. CDR1 is SGHTA, CDR2 FQGNSA, per germline. CDR3 residues: CASSFRPASGGTDTQYF. CDR3 in DNA: TGTGCCAGCAGCTTCCGCCCGGCTAGCGGGGGCACAGATACGCAGTATTTT. Using reference TRBV7-2 and TRBJ2-3 for the parts outside the CDR3, the full variable domain is GAGVSQSPSNKVTEKGKDVELRCDPISGHTALYWYRQSLGQGLEFLIYFQGNSAPDKSGLPSDRFSAERTGGSVSTLTIQRTQQEDSAVYLCASSFRPASGGTDTQYFGPGTRLTVL.

The rearrangement links TRBV27 to TRBJ1-2; D unclear. Germline V gene sequence: CDR1 MNHEY, CDR2 SMNVEV (reference sequence). V was pared by 0 bases and J by 4 bases, with 6 bases between. This CDR3 has 13 residues. This CDR3 is CASSLSHLYGYTF. Written as DNA, the CDR3 is TGTGCCAGCAGTTTATCTCACCTCTATGGCTACACCTTC.

The chain uses TRBV6-6 and TRBJ1-1; D unclear. The V end lost 7 bases, the J end lost 0 bases, and 15 bases lay between the germline ends. This CDR3 spans 15 amino acids. The germline V gene encodes CDR1 MNHNY and CDR2 SVGAGI (reference sequence). This CDR3 is CASIFPGRMNTEAFF. The CDR3 DNA reads as TGTGCCAGCATATTTCCTGGCAGAATGAACACTGAAGCTTTCTTT.

The chain carries TRBV4-2 and TRBJ2-4; possible D gene TRBD2, 5 bases. Judging by the DNA end, TRBJ2-7 fits better; the J call may be wrong. The CDR3 has 13 amino acids. Per the germline V gene, CDR1 is LGHNA and CDR2 is YNFKEQ. For the CDR3, the DNA is TGTGCCAGCAGCCAGGGAGTCTCTAACGAGCAGTACTTC. Translated: CASSQGVSNEQYF.

This clonotype has more than one count but fewer than ten. J is TRBJ2-3 and V is TRBV6-5, with TRBD2 as a possible D gene (6 bases). The V end lost 2 bases, the J end lost 2 bases, and 14 bases lay between the germline ends. There are 16 residues in the CDR3. From germline, CDR1 is MNHEY and CDR2 SVGAGI. The chain's CDR3 is CASSYGGTDVTDTQYF. The CDR3 bases are TGTGCCAGCAGTTACGGGGGGACGGACGTCACAGATACGCAGTATTTT.

The chain couples TRBV12-5 to TRBJ2-3, with a tentative D call TRBD1 (6 bases). Germline values: CDR1 LGHNT, CDR2 FRNRAP. V shed 6 bases and J shed 0 bases, with 13 bases lying between them. This CDR3 region has 15 residues. The CDR3 coding sequence is TGTGCTAGTGGCTCGACAGGTTCTAGCACAGATACGCAGTATTTT. Protein product: CASGSTGSSTDTQYF.

This clonotype was seen at least ten times. The junction does not match germline at one end; this may be a read error. This sequence joins TRBV5-1 and TRBJ2-1, with D hard to call. Per germline, CDR1 SGHRS and CDR2 YFSETQ. This CDR3 spans 11 amino acids. Here the CDR3 reads CASSLGGEQFF. The CDR3 DNA follows: TGTGCCAGCAGCTTAGGCGGTGAGCAGTTCTTC. The variable domain in full, with the rest retrieved from reference TRBV5-1 and TRBJ2-1, is KAGVTQTPRYLIKTRGQQVTLSCSPISGHRSVSWYQQTPGQGLQFLFEYFSETQRNKGNFPGRFSGRQFSNSRSEMNVSTLELGDSALYLCASSLGGEQFFGPGTRLTVL.

The V and J genes are TRBV12-3 or TRBV12-4 and TRBJ2-1; possible D gene TRBD1, 6 bases. CDR3 length: 15 residues. Trimming cost V 11 bases and J 9 bases, with 26 bases left between them. CDR3 loop: CAGSKERGYTSEQFF. The CDR3 bases are TGTGCCGGCTCTAAAGAGAGGGGGTACACCAGTGAGCAGTTCTTC.

This chain joins TRBV2 and TRBJ1-1; D unresolved. The CDR3 contains 12 residues. Trimming left V 0 bases short and J 10 bases short, with 9 bases between. Germline V lookup: CDR1 SNHLY, CDR2 FYNNEI. In nucleotides, the CDR3 is TGTGCCAGCAGTGAAGCGCGTCGAGGAGCTTTCTTT. This codes for CASSEARRGAFF.

The chain is built from TRBV9 and TRBJ2-1; 9 nucleotides align to TRBD2. V was pared by 3 bases and J by 9 bases, with 13 bases of the junction left unmatched. The CDR3 is made up of 16 amino acids. From germline, CDR1 is SGDLS and CDR2 YYNGEE. As DNA, the CDR3 is TGTGCCAGCAGCGCCCGACTAGCGGACGAGAGGGGTGAGCAGTTCTTC. Translation: CASSARLADERGEQFF.

The J gene is TRBJ2-2, the V gene TRBV15, with no clear D. Trimming removed 3 bases at V and 5 bases at J, with 19 bases between. The CDR3 has 17 residues. The V gene's germline CDR1 is LNHNV and CDR2 YYDKDF (reference sequence). CDR3 in amino acids: CATSSPKKIFSTGELFF. CDR3 sequence (DNA): TGTGCCACCAGCAGTCCCAAAAAGATCTTCTCAACCGGGGAGCTGTTTTTT. The complete variable domain, with remaining parts taken from reference TRBV15 and TRBJ2-2, reads DAMVIQNPRYQVTQFGKPVTLSCSQTLNHNVMYWYQQKSSQAPKLLFHYYDKDFNNEADTPDNFQSRRPNTSFCFLDIRSPGLGDTAMYLCATSSPKKIFSTGELFFGEGSRLTVL.

In regard to this clonotype: One end of the junction varies from germline; a read error may be responsible. The chain employs TRBV4-2 and TRBJ1-2; D is uncertain. This CDR3 has 12 residues. Germline V lookup: CDR1 LGHNA, CDR2 YNFKEQ. This CDR3 is CASSPSGYSYTF. The DNA for the CDR3 is TGTGCCAGCAGCCCAAGCGGCTATAGCTACACCTTC.

The chain recombines TRBV20-1 with TRBJ2-7; TRBD2 aligns across 11 bases. The V segment lost 5 bases and the J segment 3 bases; nucleotides outside the gene matches: 3. Per the germline V gene, CDR1 is DFQATT and CDR2 is SNEGSKA (reference sequence). This CDR3 has 13 residues. The CDR3 reads CSALGTSGYEQYF. The CDR3 region has the DNA TGCAGTGCTCTGGGGACTAGCGGCTACGAGCAGTACTTC.

This sequence joins TRBV21-1 and TRBJ2-1. TRBV21-1 is shown as a pseudogene. The CDR3 loop spans 16 amino acids. The chain's CDR3 is CASSKATTCSYNEQFF. The DNA of the CDR3 is TGTGCCAGCAGCAAAGCTACTACTTGCTCCTACAATGAGCAGTTCTTC.

The V call is TRBV6-5, the J call TRBJ2-1, with a tentative D call TRBD2 (5 bases). The DNA end is a closer match to TRBJ2-7, so the J assignment may be wrong. CDR3 size: 14 residues. Per the germline V gene, CDR1 is MNHEY and CDR2 is SVGAGI. The CDR3 DNA reads TGTGCCAGCAGCGCGCGGACTGTATACAATGAGCAGTACTTC. It specifies CASSARTVYNEQYF.

J is TRBJ2-5 and V is TRBV28; maybe TRBD1 (5 bases). The J call may be wrong; the DNA end is better matched by TRBJ2-7. Germline V gives CDR1 MDHEN, CDR2 SYDVKM. This CDR3 is 13 amino acids long. Here the CDR3 reads CASREGVRDEQYF. CDR3 bases: TGTGCCAGCAGGGAAGGGGTCAGGGACGAGCAGTACTTC.

The V gene is TRBV2, the J gene TRBJ2-3, with D possibly matching TRBD2 (6 bases). V dropped 3 bases and J dropped 3 bases, with 13 bases sitting between them. Germline CDR1 is SNHLY and CDR2 is FYNNEI. The CDR3 length is 15 residues. CDR3 amino acids: CASSEAGMGTDTQYF. DNA for the CDR3: TGTGCCAGCAGTGAGGCGGGGATGGGAACAGATACGCAGTATTTT.

The chain couples TRBV20-1 to TRBJ1-2; D unclear. Germline-derived CDR1 and CDR2 are DFQATT and SNEGSKA (reference sequence). The V and J ends lost 6 bases and 7 bases respectively, with 24 bases between them. The CDR3 runs to 15 residues. The CDR3 region is CSAPLRSLDLTGYTF. The CDR3 region has the DNA TGCAGTGCCCCCCTCAGGTCCCTTGATCTAACTGGCTACACCTTC.

This chain uses TRBV7-9 with TRBJ2-7; D remains unclear. Trimming cost V 1 base and J 2 bases, with 9 bases left between them. Germline-derived CDR1 and CDR2 are SEHNR and FQNEAQ (reference sequence). The CDR3 contains 14 residues. The DNA for the CDR3 is TGTGCCAGCAGCTTAGGTGTTTTCCCCTACGAGCAGTACTTC. Its translation: CASSLGVFPYEQYF.

At least ten counts were recorded for this clonotype. Written as DNA, the CDR3 is TGTGCCAGCAGCTCTCGACTAGCGGTTACAGATACGCAGTATTTT. This translates into CASSSRLAVTDTQYF. This chain links TRBV6-2 or TRBV6-3 with TRBJ2-3; 9 nucleotides line up with TRBD2. CDR3 length: 15 residues. J lost 3 bases, V lost 6 bases, and 7 bases had no gene match. Looked up from germline, CDR1 is MNHEY and CDR2 is SVGEGT.

The gene calls are TRBV5-6 and TRBJ2-1; TRBD2 matches 8 bases. Per the germline V gene, CDR1 is SGHDT and CDR2 is YYEEEE. This CDR3 is 16 amino acids long. Trimming cost V 5 bases and J 4 bases; bases outside gene matches: 11. The CDR3 here is CASRPNPTSAYNEQFF. The CDR3 DNA reads TGTGCCAGCAGACCAAACCCGACTAGCGCGTACAATGAGCAGTTCTTC.

In its sample, this clonotype was seen once. The V call is TRBV7-2, the J call TRBJ2-7, with TRBD2 matching 7 bases. V lost 1 base to trimming and J lost 7 bases; unmatched junction nucleotides: 10. Germline lookup yields CDR1 SGHTA and CDR2 FQGNSA. The CDR3 has 15 amino acids. CDR3 bases: TGTGCCAGCAGCTTAGAGCGACTAGCTTTAGATGAGCAGTACTTC. It specifies CASSLERLALDEQYF.

The chain has TRBV7-2 and TRBJ1-2; 9 bases are shared with TRBD1. Looked up from germline, CDR1 is SGHTA and CDR2 is FQGNSA. This CDR3 has 15 residues. The junction had 4 bases not matched to a gene; V was cut back by 3 bases and J by 2 bases. CDR3 sequence reads: CASSLGTGHNYGYTF. CDR3 in DNA: TGTGCCAGCAGCTTGGGGACAGGGCACAACTATGGCTACACCTTC.

The J gene is TRBJ2-7, the V gene TRBV15, with no clear D. The CDR3 is 14 amino acids. With 0 bases removed from V and 7 bases from J, the gap between germline ends came to 13 bases. In germline, CDR1 is LNHNV, CDR2 YYDKDF (reference sequence). The CDR3 sequence is CATSRDPAYTEQYF. For the CDR3, the DNA is TGTGCCACCAGCAGAGATCCCGCCTACACTGAGCAGTACTTC. The full variable domain, completed using reference TRBV15 and TRBJ2-7, is DAMVIQNPRYQVTQFGKPVTLSCSQTLNHNVMYWYQQKSSQAPKLLFHYYDKDFNNEADTPDNFQSRRPNTSFCFLDIRSPGLGDTAMYLCATSRDPAYTEQYFGPGTRLTVT.

This clonotype was counted a few times. The chain carries TRBV20-1 and TRBJ2-7; TRBD1 agrees at 8 bases. The germline CDR1 and CDR2 sequences are DFQATT and SNEGSKA (reference sequence). The CDR3 contains 13 residues. Trimming removed 0 bases from V and 6 bases from J; junction bases left unmatched: 4. The CDR3: CSARELRGREQYF. Here the CDR3 DNA reads TGCAGTGCTAGAGAACTCAGGGGGCGCGAGCAGTACTTC.

This clonotype occurred a few times. The gene calls are TRBV5-1 and TRBJ2-3; 9 bases match TRBD2. Germline loops: CDR1 SGHRS, CDR2 YFSETQ. Trimming at V came to 0 bases and at J to 3 bases, leaving 5 bases not matched to a gene. This CDR3 is built from 16 residues. The CDR3 nucleotides are TGCGCCAGCAGCTTGGAAGGTAGCGGGAGAACAGATACGCAGTATTTT. As protein: CASSLEGSGRTDTQYF.